This TCR beta chain originates from a study of blood T cell repertoires in COVID-19. About the research overall: Spain, Italy and the United States supplied samples that represented acute and convalescent COVID-19. Sample material is recorded as cDNA or gDNA derived from T cells, B-cell-depleted T cells, or PBMCs.

In the authors' methods: Reference gene primer amplification gave nucleated cell count estimates. Produced via immunoSEQ multiplex PCR; TCRdb's table is partial and in-frame only. The V and J calls and the clone size are those of that table, but D and trimming were determined from the DNA. In the table there are about 210,000 clones, about 91% of which are singletons. Between the trimmed V and J ends, which lost 0 bases and 4 bases, there was a span of 16 bases. Germline V gene lookup returns CDR1 SGHNT and CDR2 YYREEE (reference sequence). The CDR3 has 16 residues. V gene TRBV5-4 combines with J gene TRBJ1-1, with unresolved D. What was sequenced was peripheral blood. The sequence derives from a young man with acute or convalescent COVID-19. This chain's CDR3 is CASSLVPGLGSTEAFF. The CDR3 region has the DNA TGTGCCAGCAGCTTGGTGCCGGGGTTGGGAAGCACTGAAGCTTTCTTT.